This TCR beta chain is drawn from a study of neurological immune-mediated disorders. This CDR3 contains 14 residues. Germline CDR1 MNHEY, CDR2 SVGAGI. Between the trimmed V and J ends, which lost 1 base and 4 bases, there was a span of 11 bases. From the 5' RACE reads, TCRdb called clonotypes with MiXCR, one entry per CDR3 protein. In the table there are under 45,000 distinct CDR3 sequences, around 2.5% of which are singletons. This clonotype has ten or more counts. The source of this sequence is a man over 45 with multiple sclerosis. The chain employs TRBV6-5 and TRBJ2-7; tentative D call: TRBD1 (5 bases). What was sequenced was PBMCs. The CDR3 loop reads CASSYFQGLYEQYF. In nucleotides, the CDR3 is TGTGCCAGCAGTTACTTTCAGGGTTTGTACGAGCAGTACTTC.